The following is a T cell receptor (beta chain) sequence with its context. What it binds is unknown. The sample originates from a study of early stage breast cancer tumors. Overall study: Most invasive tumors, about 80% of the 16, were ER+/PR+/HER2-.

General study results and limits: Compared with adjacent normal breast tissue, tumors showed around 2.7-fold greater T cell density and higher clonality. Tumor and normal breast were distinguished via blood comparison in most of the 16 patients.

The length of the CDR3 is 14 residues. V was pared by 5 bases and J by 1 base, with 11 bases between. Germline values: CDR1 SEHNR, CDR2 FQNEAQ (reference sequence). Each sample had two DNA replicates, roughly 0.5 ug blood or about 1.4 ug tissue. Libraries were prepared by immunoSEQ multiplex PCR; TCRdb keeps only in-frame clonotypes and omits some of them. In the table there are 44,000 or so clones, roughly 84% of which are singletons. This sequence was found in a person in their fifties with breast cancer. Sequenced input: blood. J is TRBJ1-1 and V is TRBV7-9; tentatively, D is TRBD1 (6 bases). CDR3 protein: CASSVYRENTEAFF. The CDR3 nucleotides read TGTGCCAGCAGCGTCTACAGGGAGAACACTGAAGCTTTCTTT.